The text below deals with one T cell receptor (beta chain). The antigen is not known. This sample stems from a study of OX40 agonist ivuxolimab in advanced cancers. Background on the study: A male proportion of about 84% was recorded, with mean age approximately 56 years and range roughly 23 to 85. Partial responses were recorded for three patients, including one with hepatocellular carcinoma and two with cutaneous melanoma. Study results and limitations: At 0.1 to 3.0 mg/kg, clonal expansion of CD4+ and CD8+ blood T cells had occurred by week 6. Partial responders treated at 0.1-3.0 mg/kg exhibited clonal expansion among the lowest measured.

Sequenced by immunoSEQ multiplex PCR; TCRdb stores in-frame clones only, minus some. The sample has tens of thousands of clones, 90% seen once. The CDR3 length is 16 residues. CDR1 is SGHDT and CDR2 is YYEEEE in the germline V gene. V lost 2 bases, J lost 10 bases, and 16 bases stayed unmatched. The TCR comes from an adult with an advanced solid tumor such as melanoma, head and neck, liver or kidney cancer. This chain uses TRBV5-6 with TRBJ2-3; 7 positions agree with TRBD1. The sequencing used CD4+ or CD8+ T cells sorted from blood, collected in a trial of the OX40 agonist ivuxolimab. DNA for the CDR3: TGTGCCAGCAGCTTAGTAAGGGACAGCTGGATGATACCGCAGTATTTT. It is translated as CASSLVRDSWMIPQYF.